The 7 T cell receptor beta chains reported below all come from one sample, sequenced in a study of blood T cell repertoires in COVID-19. Clones were sequenced by immunoSEQ multiplex PCR, and TCRdb holds only the in-frame ones, with some missing. Of about 160,000 clones listed, roughly 80% were seen once; the top ten hold about 8.3%. Source material: peripheral blood. All receptors derive from a man in his sixties with acute or convalescent COVID-19.

This rearrangement joins TRBV4-3 to TRBJ2-2; D gene uncertain. V was shortened by 0 bases and J by 7 bases, with 6 bases between the two germline ends. Germline CDR1 LGHNA, CDR2 YSLEER. CDR3 length equals 13 residues. The CDR3 bases are TGCGCCAGCAGCCAAGAGCGCGGCGGGGAGCTGTTTTTT. Translation: CASSQERGGELFF.

V gene TRBV11-2 combines with J gene TRBJ1-3; D remains unclear. V was shortened by 5 bases and J by 0 bases, with 2 bases between the two germline ends. The CDR3 covers 12 residues. Germline values: CDR1 SGHAT, CDR2 FQNNGV. The CDR3 DNA reads TGTGCCAGCAGCCGCTCTGGAAACACCATATATTTT. This sequence encodes CASSRSGNTIYF.

The chain uses TRBV19 and TRBJ1-4; no clear D. The germline V gene encodes CDR1 LNHDA and CDR2 SQIVND (reference sequence). The CDR3 length is 14 residues. V dropped 4 bases and J dropped 10 bases, with 16 bases sitting between them. The CDR3 protein is CASSTPIEGAKLFF. In DNA form, the CDR3 reads TGTGCCAGTAGTACGCCCATTGAGGGCGCAAAACTGTTTTTT.

The gene calls are TRBV5-4 and TRBJ1-3, with D possibly matching TRBD1 (5 bases). The CDR3 is 17 amino acids. With 0 bases removed from V and 4 bases from J, the gap between germline ends came to 17 bases. CDR1 and CDR2 from the germline V gene are SGHNT and YYREEE (reference sequence). CDR3 sequence reads: CASSLAGRASSGNTIYF. The CDR3 nucleotides are TGTGCCAGCAGCTTGGCCGGCAGGGCTTCGTCCGGAAACACCATATATTTT.

The V call is TRBV5-1, the J call TRBJ1-3, with D perhaps TRBD1 (6 bases). Trimming took 0 bases from V and 4 from J, leaving 20 bases between them. The CDR3 is 18 residues long. CDR1 SGHRS and CDR2 YFSETQ come from the germline V gene. CDR3 residues: CASSLGGDNPLRGNTIYF. DNA of the CDR3: TGCGCCAGCAGCTTGGGAGGGGACAACCCTCTGAGAGGAAACACCATATATTTT.

The chain joins TRBV20-1 to TRBJ2-1; D is ambiguous. The CDR3 is 14 amino acids. Germline CDR1 and CDR2: DFQATT and SNEGSKA (reference sequence). V was pared by 3 bases and J by 5 bases, with 14 bases between. DNA of the CDR3: TGCAGTGCTAGTGACCAGTCATCAAACAATGAGCAGTTCTTC. Its translation: CSASDQSSNNEQFF.

The genes are TRBV25-1 and TRBJ2-1; 9 positions match TRBD1. Trimming cost V 8 bases and J 7 bases; bases outside gene matches: 6. Germline loops: CDR1 MGHDK, CDR2 SYGVNS. The CDR3 loop spans 13 amino acids. In DNA, the CDR3 is TGTGCCAGCCGGGGACAGGGTCTGAATGAGCAGTTCTTC. It specifies CASRGQGLNEQFF.